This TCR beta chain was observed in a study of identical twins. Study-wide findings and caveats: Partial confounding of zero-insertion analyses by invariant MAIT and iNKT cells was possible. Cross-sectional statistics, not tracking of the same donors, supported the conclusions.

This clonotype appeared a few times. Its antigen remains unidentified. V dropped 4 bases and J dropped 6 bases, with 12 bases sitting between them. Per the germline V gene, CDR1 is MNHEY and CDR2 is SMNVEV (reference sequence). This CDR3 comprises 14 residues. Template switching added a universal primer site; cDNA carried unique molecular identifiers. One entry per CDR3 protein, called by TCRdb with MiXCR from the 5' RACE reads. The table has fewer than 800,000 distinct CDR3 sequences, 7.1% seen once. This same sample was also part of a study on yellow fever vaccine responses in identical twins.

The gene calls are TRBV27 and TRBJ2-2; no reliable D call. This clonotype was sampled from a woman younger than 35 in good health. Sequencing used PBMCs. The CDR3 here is CASSSPIKPGELFF. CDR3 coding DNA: TGTGCCAGCAGTTCACCTATCAAACCCGGGGAGCTGTTTTTT.